This is a list of T cell receptor beta chains from one sample in a study of cytomegalovirus exposure and HLA in healthy donors. Profiling relied on immunoSEQ multiplex PCR, and the TCRdb table lists in-frame clones only, not all of them. The sample carries about 140,000 clones, 73% recorded once. Sequenced: PBMCs. All receptors come from a human donor in good health. The CDR3 runs from the conserved cysteine through the conserved F or W. The order of the fields is CDR3 protein, CDR3 DNA, clone size, J gene, D gene, V gene. The D gene is left open where the match is weak. Rows may omit the clone size; those that give it use once, few, many or a size class.

CSAGKGGNTEAFF TGCAGCGCAGGTAAGGGAGGGAACACTGAAGCTTTCTTT NA TRBJ1-1 NA TRBV29-1
CASSYSNNEKLFF TGTGCCAGCAGTTACTCCAATAATGAAAAACTGTTTTTT NA TRBJ1-4 NA TRBV6-6
CAISAGTLKGEQYF TGTGCCATCAGTGCCGGGACACTCAAGGGCGAGCAGTACTTC NA TRBJ2-7 NA TRBV10-3
CASSLGFEGIGGELFF TGTGCCAGCAGCTTAGGTTTTGAGGGAATTGGCGGGGAGCTGTTTTTT NA TRBJ2-2 NA TRBV7-6
CASSPVAGGPEEQYF TGTGCCAGCAGCCCGGTAGCGGGAGGGCCGGAGGAGCAGTACTTC NA TRBJ2-7 TRBD2 TRBV7-8
CASSWGQSSYNSPLHF TGTGCCAGCAGCTGGGGACAGAGCTCCTATAATTCACCCCTCCACTTT NA TRBJ1-6 TRBD1 TRBV5-5
CASSELAGAGELFF TGCGCCAGCAGTGAACTAGCGGGAGCCGGGGAGCTGTTTTTT NA TRBJ2-2 TRBD2 TRBV10-1
CASSIRRPNEKLFF TGTGCCAGTAGTATAAGGCGGCCTAATGAAAAACTGTTTTTT few TRBJ1-4 NA TRBV19
CASSLARTGGETQYF TGTGCCAGCAGCTTAGCCCGGACAGGGGGCGAGACCCAGTACTTC NA TRBJ2-5 TRBD1 TRBV11-2
CASRGRGLSYEQYF TGTGCCAGCAGAGGCAGGGGGCTTTCCTACGAGCAGTACTTC NA TRBJ2-7 TRBD1 TRBV2
CASSQSIWSYEQYF TGTGCCAGCAGCCAGAGTATCTGGTCCTACGAGCAGTACTTC NA TRBJ2-7 NA TRBV4-2
CATSRNDRAYEKLFF TGTGCCACCAGCCGGAACGACAGGGCTTATGAAAAACTGTTTTTT once TRBJ1-4 TRBD1 TRBV15
CASSVGTGGSDTQYF TGTGCCAGCAGCGTAGGGACAGGGGGGTCAGATACGCAGTATTTT NA TRBJ2-3 TRBD1 TRBV9
CASSSQGGGTEAFF TGTGCCAGCAGCTCCCAAGGGGGGGGCACTGAAGCTTTCTTT NA TRBJ1-1 NA TRBV5-6
CASSLGLANTYEQYF TGTGCCAGCTCATTAGGACTAGCGAATACCTACGAGCAGTACTTC NA TRBJ2-7 TRBD2 TRBV18
CASSLASYQETQYF TGCGCCAGCAGCTTGGCCAGTTACCAGGAGACCCAGTACTTC NA TRBJ2-5 NA TRBV5-1
CASSEREGQGEAFF TGTGCCAGCAGTGAACGGGAGGGACAGGGTGAAGCTTTCTTT NA TRBJ1-1 TRBD1 TRBV6-1
CASFKAGTVSYNEQFF TGTGCCAGTTTCAAGGCCGGGACAGTAAGTTACAATGAGCAGTTCTTC NA TRBJ2-1 TRBD1 TRBV27
CASSRQTGELFF TGTGCCAGCAGCCGACAGACCGGGGAGCTGTTTTTT NA TRBJ2-2 NA TRBV7-2
CASNFGGGVAFF TGTGCCAGCAACTTTGGTGGAGGGGTCGCTTTCTTT NA TRBJ1-1 NA TRBV7-9
CASSPAGGGYGYTF TGTGCCAGCAGCCCCGCGGGAGGAGGCTATGGCTACACCTTC NA TRBJ1-2 NA TRBV6-6
CASSLVVQVGDEQFF TGCGCCAGCAGCTTGGTTGTACAGGTTGGGGATGAGCAGTTCTTC NA TRBJ2-1 NA TRBV5-1